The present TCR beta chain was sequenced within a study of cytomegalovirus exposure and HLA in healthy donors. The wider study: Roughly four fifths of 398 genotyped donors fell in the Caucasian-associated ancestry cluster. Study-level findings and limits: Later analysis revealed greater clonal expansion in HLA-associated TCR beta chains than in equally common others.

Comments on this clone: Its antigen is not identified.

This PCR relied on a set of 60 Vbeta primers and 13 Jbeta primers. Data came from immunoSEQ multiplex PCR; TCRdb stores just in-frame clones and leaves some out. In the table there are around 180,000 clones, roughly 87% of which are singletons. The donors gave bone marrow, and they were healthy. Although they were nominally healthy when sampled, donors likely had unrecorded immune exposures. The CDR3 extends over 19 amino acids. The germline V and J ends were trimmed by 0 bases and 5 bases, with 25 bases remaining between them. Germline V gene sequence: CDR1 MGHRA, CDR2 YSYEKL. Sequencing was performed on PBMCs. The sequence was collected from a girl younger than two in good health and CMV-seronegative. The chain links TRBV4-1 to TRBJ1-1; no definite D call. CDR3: CASSQEIPFWEGRRTEAFF. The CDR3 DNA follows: TGCGCCAGCAGCCAAGAAATCCCTTTCTGGGAGGGCAGGAGAACTGAAGCTTTCTTT.